The 21 T cell receptor beta chains below were found in one sample sequenced in a study of cytomegalovirus exposure and HLA in healthy donors. PCR employed 60 Vbeta and 13 Jbeta primers. Libraries were prepared by immunoSEQ multiplex PCR; TCRdb keeps only in-frame clonotypes and omits some of them. This sample has roughly 190,000 clones; 80% occur once, and the top ten carry 0.9% to 1.2%. The sample consisted of PBMCs. Receptors were obtained from a woman aged 40 to 50 in good health and CMV-seronegative.

There are a few counts of this clone. In DNA form, the CDR3 reads TGTGCCAGCAGCGTAGTAGGGGGCCTGGGCTCGAACACCGGGGAGCTGTTTTTT. It codes for CASSVVGGLGSNTGELFF. V is TRBV9 and J is TRBJ2-2; 7 bases are a match to TRBD1. The CDR3 runs 18 residues. Germline CDR1 and CDR2: SGDLS and YYNGEE. Trimming cost V 0 bases and J 0 bases; bases outside gene matches: 8.

The chain combines TRBV29-1 with TRBJ2-5; 7 bases fit TRBD1. CDR1 and CDR2 (germline): SQVTM, ANQGSEA. This CDR3 has 17 amino acids. Germline trimming cut 0 bases from V and 1 base from J; bases unmatched to any gene: 11. CDR3 region: CSVEELLQGSSQETQYF. CDR3 nucleotides: TGCAGCGTTGAAGAACTGCTACAGGGGAGTTCCCAAGAGACCCAGTACTTC.

V is TRBV29-1 and J is TRBJ2-6, with a weak D call TRBD1 (5 bases). V was pared by 5 bases and J by 0 bases, with 8 bases between. This CDR3 spans 14 amino acids. Germline-derived CDR1 and CDR2 are SQVTM and ANQGSEA. The CDR3 nucleotides are TGCAGCGTTTCAGGGTCCTCTGGGGCCAACGTCCTGACTTTC. This gives the protein CSVSGSSGANVLTF.

The rearrangement joins TRBV28 to TRBJ1-1; weak D call: TRBD1 (6 bases). V was pared by 7 bases and J by 0 bases, with 18 bases between. CDR1 is MDHEN and CDR2 is SYDVKM in the germline V gene. The CDR3 loop spans 16 amino acids. CDR3 bases: TGTGCCAGCACCTATCTTCTAGGGGGAATGAACACTGAAGCTTTCTTT. This sequence encodes CASTYLLGGMNTEAFF.

The V call is TRBV21-1, the J call TRBJ1-4. TRBV21-1 constitutes a pseudogene. The CDR3 is made up of 15 amino acids. The DNA for the CDR3 is TGTGCCAGCAGCGGGGCCGGGACTCCCTTAGGGAAACTGTTTTTT. Translated: CASSGAGTPLGKLFF.

The rearrangement joins TRBV7-2 to TRBJ1-4; D unresolved. The CDR3 totals 13 residues. V was shortened by 0 bases and J by 11 bases, with 10 bases between the two germline ends. CDR1 and CDR2 from the germline V gene are SGHTA and FQGNSA. The CDR3 nucleotides are TGTGCCAGCAGCTTAGCTTCGGGGTCGAAACTGTTTTTT. Protein product: CASSLASGSKLFF.

The table lists this clone with a few counts. The chain couples TRBV20-1 to TRBJ1-2; TRBD1 might be the D (6 bases). The germline V gene has CDR1 DFQATT and CDR2 SNEGSKA (reference sequence). Trimming shortened V by 4 bases and J by 8 bases, and 11 bases separated the two germline ends. CDR3 length: 11 amino acids. DNA for the CDR3: TGCAGTGCTAAACCGACAGGAGGCTACACCTTC. Translated: CSAKPTGGYTF.

The chain combines TRBV9 with TRBJ2-7; 10 nucleotides align to TRBD2. Germline V gene sequence: CDR1 SGDLS, CDR2 YYNGEE. CDR3 length: 14 residues. Trimming removed 4 bases from V and 4 bases from J; junction bases left unmatched: 5. The CDR3 DNA reads TGTGCCAGCAGCTCCGGGACTAGCGAGTACGAGCAGTACTTC. Its translation is CASSSGTSEYEQYF.

The chain recombines TRBV29-1 with TRBJ2-5; TRBD2 is a possible D gene (5 bases). V gave up 1 base and J gave up 1 base, with 7 bases separating them. This CDR3 is 13 amino acids long. From germline, CDR1 is SQVTM and CDR2 ANQGSEA. The DNA of the CDR3 is TGCAGCGTTGAAGGCGGGTTCCAAGAGACCCAGTACTTC. Translation: CSVEGGFQETQYF.

The CDR3 region has the DNA TGCGCCAGCAGCCCAGGTCTAAGCGGGGCAGATACGCAGTATTTT. It codes for CASSPGLSGADTQYF. The chain carries TRBV4-3 and TRBJ2-3, with 7 bases aligning to TRBD2. CDR1 and CDR2 (germline): LGHNA, YSLEER. CDR3 size: 15 residues. The V segment lost 4 bases and the J segment 4 bases; nucleotides outside the gene matches: 8.

In the case of this clone: Other DNA sequences in the same sample also yield this CDR3. The chain employs TRBV29-1 and TRBJ1-2, with a tentative D call TRBD1 (6 bases). CDR1 is SQVTM, CDR2 ANQGSEA, per germline. There are 12 residues in the CDR3. V lost 6 bases and J lost 2, with 10 bases in between. CDR3 sequence: CSVEQGNYGYTF. CDR3 bases: TGCAGCGTGGAACAGGGAAACTATGGCTACACCTTC.

DNA of the CDR3: TGTGCCAGCTCACCTTCCGGGGGGGAACAGACCGCCTATGGCTACACCTTC. Protein: CASSPSGGEQTAYGYTF. The rearrangement joins TRBV18 to TRBJ1-2, with a weak D call TRBD1 (5 bases). Germline-derived CDR1 and CDR2 are KGHSH and LQKENI. V was cut by 3 bases and J by 4 bases, with 21 bases left in between. The CDR3 contains 17 residues.

J is TRBJ1-2 and V is TRBV11-3; no firm D call. The V gene lost 1 base and the J gene lost 4 bases, with 13 bases spanning the gap. CDR3 length: 15 residues. From germline, CDR1 is SGHNT and CDR2 YENEEA. The CDR3 spells CASSLGVSGPYGYTF. For the CDR3, the DNA is TGTGCCAGCAGCTTAGGCGTCTCAGGCCCCTATGGCTACACCTTC.

This chain joins TRBV9 and TRBJ2-6, with D uncertain. Looked up from germline, CDR1 is SGDLS and CDR2 is YYNGEE. Trimming took off 2 bases at V and 2 bases at J, with 5 bases between the two ends. The CDR3 is 14 amino acids. CDR3 DNA sequence: TGTGCCAGCAGCGTTCTTACTGGGGCCAACGTCCTGACTTTC. It codes for CASSVLTGANVLTF.

J is TRBJ2-3 and V is TRBV12-5; 8 bases are shared with TRBD1. The trim removed 3 bases at V and 3 bases at J, leaving 2 bases unmatched. CDR3 size: 14 residues. The V gene's germline CDR1 is LGHNT and CDR2 FRNRAP. This chain's CDR3 is CASGFRQGTDTQYF. The CDR3 DNA follows: TGTGCTAGTGGTTTCCGACAGGGGACAGATACGCAGTATTTT.

The V and J genes are TRBV6-5 and TRBJ2-2, with 8 bases matching TRBD2. The CDR3 spans 14 residues. Germline V gives CDR1 MNHEY, CDR2 SVGAGI. Unmatched junction bases numbered 11, after V lost 10 bases and J lost 7 bases. This chain's CDR3 is CATLGGGLGGELFF. The CDR3 bases are TGTGCCACCTTAGGCGGGGGGTTGGGCGGGGAGCTGTTTTTT.

This clone was recorded once. This sequence joins TRBV6-1 and TRBJ1-5; D is ambiguous. V lost 6 bases and J lost 4, with 7 bases in between. The CDR3 is made up of 12 amino acids. Germline CDR1 MNHNS, CDR2 SASEGT. For the CDR3, the DNA is TGTGCCAGCAGGAGAATTAATCAGCCCCAGCATTTT. Translated: CASRRINQPQHF.

Turning to this clone: The junction and the germline gene differ at one end; a read error may be behind it. This chain links TRBV7-3 with TRBJ2-5, with a weak D call TRBD1 (6 bases). Germline assignment: CDR1 SGHTA and CDR2 FQGTGA. CDR3 length: 15 residues. As DNA, the CDR3 is TGTTCCAGCAGCTTATCCCCAGGGGTCCGAGAGACCCAGTACTTC. Protein: CSSSLSPGVRETQYF.

CDR3 coding DNA: TGTGCCAGTGGGCTGACAGCCTTTTCCTACGAGCAGTACTTC. Amino acids: CASGLTAFSYEQYF. The chain employs TRBV5-3 and TRBJ2-7, with D possibly being TRBD1 (5 bases). TRBV5-3 is given ORF status, its function remaining uncertain. V was cut by 8 bases and J by 1 base, with 16 bases left in between. There are 14 residues in the CDR3.

CDR3 sequence: CASSLGAGRGETQYF. CDR3 DNA sequence: TGCGCCAGCAGCTTGGGAGCAGGGCGAGGAGAGACCCAGTACTTC. The chain joins TRBV5-1 to TRBJ2-5; D perhaps matches TRBD1 (5 bases). The CDR3 runs to 15 residues. V was cut by 0 bases and J by 4 bases, with 13 bases left in between. Germline V lookup: CDR1 SGHRS, CDR2 YFSETQ.

The chain uses TRBV12-5 and TRBJ2-5; 7 bases fit TRBD2. CDR3 length: 15 residues. The germline V gene encodes CDR1 LGHNT and CDR2 FRNRAP. Trimming removed 1 base from V and 4 bases from J; junction bases left unmatched: 6. Here the CDR3 reads CASGLGLAEGETQYF. DNA of the CDR3: TGTGCTAGTGGTTTGGGCCTAGCGGAAGGAGAGACCCAGTACTTC.